A selection of T cell receptor beta chains follows, all from one sample in a study of identical twins. TCRdb processed the 5' RACE reads anew with MiXCR; each CDR3 protein has one entry. This table has roughly 1,500,000 distinct CDR3 sequences, around 29% appearing once. Source material: cord blood. All receptors come from a newborn girl in good health. CDR3s include the opening cysteine and the closing phenylalanine or tryptophan. D genes are given only for firm matches. Clone size is not always given. Where it is, it says once, few, many or a class for expanded clones.

J gene	clone size	V gene	D gene	CDR3 DNA	CDR3 protein
TRBJ1-1	NA	TRBV27	NA	TGTGCCAGCAGAGAACAGGGCTCCATTCATTATTTGAACACTGAAGCTTTCTTT	CASREQGSIHYLNTEAFF
TRBJ2-7	NA	TRBV5-4	TRBD1	TGTGCCAGCAGCCTCGGGACAGGGGCGAAGACCTACGAGCAGTACTTC	CASSLGTGAKTYEQYF
TRBJ1-1	NA	TRBV10-3	NA	TGTGCCATCAGTGAGTATGGGAAAGGGGACACTGAAGCTTTCTTT	CAISEYGKGDTEAFF
TRBJ2-1	NA	TRBV5-1	TRBD1	TGCGCCAGCAGCTTGGCGGGACAGGCCTTAAATGAGCAGTTCTTC	CASSLAGQALNEQFF
TRBJ2-7	NA	TRBV24-1	NA	TGTGCCACCAGTGATTTGACAGGAAACGAGCAGTACTTC	CATSDLTGNEQYF
TRBJ1-4	few	TRBV9	NA	TGTGCCAGCAGCGTAGCGATAGGGAAGAATGAAAAACTGTTTTTT	CASSVAIGKNEKLFF
TRBJ2-7	few	TRBV28	NA	TGTGCCAGCAGTTTATCATCAGAGGGGGGGCACTACGAGCAGTACTTC	CASSLSSEGGHYEQYF
TRBJ1-3	NA	TRBV15	NA	TGTGCCACCAGCCGGGGGGCTGGAAACACCATATATTTT	CATSRGAGNTIYF
TRBJ2-1	few	TRBV5-1	TRBD2	TGCGCCAGCCAAACTAGCGGGAGTATAAATGAGCAGTTCTTC	CASQTSGSINEQFF
TRBJ2-7	NA	TRBV29-1	NA	TGCAGCGTTGAAGATCTTCTAGTGGGCGAGCAGTACTTC	CSVEDLLVGEQYF
TRBJ2-3	few	TRBV20-1	NA	TGCAGTGCCCTCGGGGCTCCTATCACAGATACGCAGTATTTT	CSALGAPITDTQYF
TRBJ2-7	NA	TRBV20-1	TRBD2	TGCAGTGCCAGGCAGACTAGCGGGGAGAAGGCCTACGAGCAGTACTTC	CSARQTSGEKAYEQYF
TRBJ1-1	NA	TRBV13	NA	TGTGCCAGCAGCTTAGGTCGCGGGGGAGTGGCTGAAGCTTTCTTT	CASSLGRGGVAEAFF
TRBJ1-2	few	TRBV4-1	TRBD1	TGCGCCAGCAGCCCGAGACAGGGAGGGCATGGCTACACCTTC	CASSPRQGGHGYTF
TRBJ1-4	NA	TRBV29-1	NA	TGCAGCGTTGGAAGCGGGTTTAATGAAAAACTGTTTTTT	CSVGSGFNEKLFF
TRBJ1-5	few	TRBV20-1	TRBD1	TGCAGTGCTAGAGCTTCGGACAGGGTCAATCAGCCCCAGCATTTT	CSARASDRVNQPQHF
TRBJ2-5	NA	TRBV18	NA	TGTGCCAGCTCACCACCAACGGGACGTCGGGAGACCCAGTACTTC	CASSPPTGRRETQYF
TRBJ1-1	NA	TRBV3-1	NA	TGTGCCAGCAGCCAAGATGGGAGGGCGCGAATGAACACTGAAGCTTTCTTT	CASSQDGRARMNTEAFF
TRBJ2-1	NA	TRBV29-1	NA	TGCAGCGTTGATTTTCCGGGGGTATACAATGAGCAGTTCTTC	CSVDFPGVYNEQFF